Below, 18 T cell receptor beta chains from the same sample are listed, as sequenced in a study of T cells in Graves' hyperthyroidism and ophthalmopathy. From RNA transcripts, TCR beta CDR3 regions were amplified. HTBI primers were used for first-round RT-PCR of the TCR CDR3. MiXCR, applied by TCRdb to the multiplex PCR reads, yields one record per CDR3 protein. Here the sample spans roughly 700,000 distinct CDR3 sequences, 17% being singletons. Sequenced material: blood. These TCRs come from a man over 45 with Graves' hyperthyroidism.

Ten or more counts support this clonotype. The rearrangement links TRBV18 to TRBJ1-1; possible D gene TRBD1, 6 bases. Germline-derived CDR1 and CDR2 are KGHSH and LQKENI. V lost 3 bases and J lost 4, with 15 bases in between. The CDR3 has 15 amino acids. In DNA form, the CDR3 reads TGTGCCAGCTCACCCCCTGACAGGTCGGGCACTGAAGCTTTCTTT. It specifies CASSPPDRSGTEAFF. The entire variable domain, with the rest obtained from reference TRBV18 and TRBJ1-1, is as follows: NAGVMQNPRHLVRRRGQEARLRCSPMKGHSHVYWYRQLPEEGLKFMVYLQKENIIDESGMPKERFSAEFPKEGPSILRIQQVVRGDSAAYFCASSPPDRSGTEAFFGQGTRLTVV.

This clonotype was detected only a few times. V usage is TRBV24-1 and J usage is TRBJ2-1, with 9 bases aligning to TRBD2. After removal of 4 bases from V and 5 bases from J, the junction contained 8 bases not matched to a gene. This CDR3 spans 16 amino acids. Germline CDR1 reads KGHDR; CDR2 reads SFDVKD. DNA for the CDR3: TGTGCCACCAGTGACCCGACTAGCGGAGCCGACAATGAGCAGTTCTTC. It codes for CATSDPTSGADNEQFF.

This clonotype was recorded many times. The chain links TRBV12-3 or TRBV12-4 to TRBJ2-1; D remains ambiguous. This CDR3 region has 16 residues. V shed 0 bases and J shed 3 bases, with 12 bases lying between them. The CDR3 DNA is TGTGCCAGCAGTTTAGCCCGACTTGCTCTCTACAATGAGCAGTTCTTC. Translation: CASSLARLALYNEQFF.

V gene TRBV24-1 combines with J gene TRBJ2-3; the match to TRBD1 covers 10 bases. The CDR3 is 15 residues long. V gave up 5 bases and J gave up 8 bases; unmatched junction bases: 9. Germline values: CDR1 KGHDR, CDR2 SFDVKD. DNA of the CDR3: TGTGCCACCAGTGCCAGGACAGGGGGTCCAGGTACGCAGTATTTT. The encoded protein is CATSARTGGPGTQYF.

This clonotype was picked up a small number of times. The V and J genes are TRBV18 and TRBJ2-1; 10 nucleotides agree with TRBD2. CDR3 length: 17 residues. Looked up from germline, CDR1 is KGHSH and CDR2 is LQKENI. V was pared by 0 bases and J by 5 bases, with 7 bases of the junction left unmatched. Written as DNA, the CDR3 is TGTGCCAGCTCACCACCGTCTAGCGGGAGTTGGGACAATGAGCAGTTCTTC. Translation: CASSPPSSGSWDNEQFF. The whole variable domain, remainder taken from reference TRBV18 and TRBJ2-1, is NAGVMQNPRHLVRRRGQEARLRCSPMKGHSHVYWYRQLPEEGLKFMVYLQKENIIDESGMPKERFSAEFPKEGPSILRIQQVVRGDSAAYFCASSPPSSGSWDNEQFFGPGTRLTVL.

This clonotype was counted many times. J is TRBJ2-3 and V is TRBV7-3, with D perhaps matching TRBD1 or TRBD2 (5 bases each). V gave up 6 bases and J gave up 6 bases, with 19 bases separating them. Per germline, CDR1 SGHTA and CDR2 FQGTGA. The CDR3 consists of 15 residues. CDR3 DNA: TGTGCCAGCAGTGCCTTCCCCGGGGCGCTGGATACGCAGTATTTT. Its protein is CASSAFPGALDTQYF.

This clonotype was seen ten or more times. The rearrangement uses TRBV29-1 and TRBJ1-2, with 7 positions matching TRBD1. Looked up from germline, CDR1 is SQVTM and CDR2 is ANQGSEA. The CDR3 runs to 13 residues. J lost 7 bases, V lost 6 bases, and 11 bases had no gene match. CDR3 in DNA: TGCAGCGTACAACCGGGACAGAGGTCTGGCTACACCTTC. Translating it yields CSVQPGQRSGYTF.

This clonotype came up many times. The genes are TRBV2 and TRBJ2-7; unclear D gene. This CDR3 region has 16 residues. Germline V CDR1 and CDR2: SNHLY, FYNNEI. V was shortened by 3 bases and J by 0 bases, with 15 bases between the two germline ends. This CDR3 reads CASSEYIGRRSYEQYF. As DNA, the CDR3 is TGTGCCAGCAGTGAGTATATTGGCAGACGCTCCTACGAGCAGTACTTC.

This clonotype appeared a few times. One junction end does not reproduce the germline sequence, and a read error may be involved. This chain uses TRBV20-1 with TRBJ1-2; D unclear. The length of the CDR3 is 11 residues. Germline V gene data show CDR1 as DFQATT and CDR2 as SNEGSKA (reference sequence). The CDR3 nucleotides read TGCAGCGCTAGCCCCAACTATGGCTACACCTTC. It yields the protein CSASPNYGYTF.

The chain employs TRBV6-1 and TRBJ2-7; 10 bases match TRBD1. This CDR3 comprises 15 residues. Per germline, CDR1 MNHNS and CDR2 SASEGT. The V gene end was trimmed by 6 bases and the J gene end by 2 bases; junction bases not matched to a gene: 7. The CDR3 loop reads CASRIRQGATYEQYF. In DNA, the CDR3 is TGTGCCAGCAGGATTCGACAGGGGGCCACCTACGAGCAGTACTTC.

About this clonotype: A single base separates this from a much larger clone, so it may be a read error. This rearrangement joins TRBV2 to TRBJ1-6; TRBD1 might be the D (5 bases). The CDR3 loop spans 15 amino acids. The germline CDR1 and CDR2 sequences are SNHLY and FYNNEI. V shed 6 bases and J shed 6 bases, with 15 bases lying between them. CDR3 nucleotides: TGTGCCAGCAGCAGCAGGGACGGTATTAATTCACCCCTCCACTTT. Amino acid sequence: CASSSRDGINSPLHF.

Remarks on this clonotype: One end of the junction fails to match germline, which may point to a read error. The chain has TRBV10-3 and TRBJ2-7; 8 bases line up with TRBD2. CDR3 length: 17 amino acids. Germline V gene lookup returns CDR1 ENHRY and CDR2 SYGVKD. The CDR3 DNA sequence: TGTGCCGTCAGTGAGGGGAGGGGTCCAGCGGGAGCGGTGGAGCAGTACTTC. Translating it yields CAVSEGRGPAGAVEQYF.

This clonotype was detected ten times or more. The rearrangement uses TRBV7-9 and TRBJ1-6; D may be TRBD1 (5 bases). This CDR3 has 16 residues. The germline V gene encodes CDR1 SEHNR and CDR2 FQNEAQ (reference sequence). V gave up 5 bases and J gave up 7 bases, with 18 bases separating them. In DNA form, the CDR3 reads TGTGCCAGCAGCCAGGACACCGGGGGTGGAAATTCACCCCTCCACTTT. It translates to CASSQDTGGGNSPLHF.

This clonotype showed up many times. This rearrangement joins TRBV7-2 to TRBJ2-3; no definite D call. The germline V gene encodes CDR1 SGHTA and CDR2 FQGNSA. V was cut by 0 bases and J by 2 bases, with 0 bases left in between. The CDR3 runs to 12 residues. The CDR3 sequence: CASSLATDTQYF. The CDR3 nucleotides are TGTGCCAGCAGCTTAGCCACAGATACGCAGTATTTT. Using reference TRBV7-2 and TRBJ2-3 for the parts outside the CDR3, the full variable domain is GAGVSQSPSNKVTEKGKDVELRCDPISGHTALYWYRQSLGQGLEFLIYFQGNSAPDKSGLPSDRFSAERTGGSVSTLTIQRTQQEDSAVYLCASSLATDTQYFGPGTRLTVL.

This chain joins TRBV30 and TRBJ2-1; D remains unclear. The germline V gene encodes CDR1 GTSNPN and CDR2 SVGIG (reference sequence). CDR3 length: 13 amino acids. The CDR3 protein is CACSLTPYNEQFF. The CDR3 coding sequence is TGTGCTTGCAGTCTAACTCCTTACAATGAGCAGTTCTTC. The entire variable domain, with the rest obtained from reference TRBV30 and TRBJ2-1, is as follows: SQTIHQWPATLVQPVGSPLSLECTVEGTSNPNLYWYRQAAGRGLQLLFYSVGIGQISSEVPQNLSASRPQDRQFILSSKKLLLSDSGFYLCACSLTPYNEQFFGPGTRLTVL.

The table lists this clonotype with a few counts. Here the CDR3 reads CASSFPALPLAGGNTGELFF. CDR3 DNA: TGTGCCAGCAGTTTCCCCGCACTCCCCTTGGCGGGGGGGAACACCGGGGAGCTGTTTTTT. V gene TRBV28 combines with J gene TRBJ2-2; 8 nucleotides match TRBD2. V trimming: 3 bases; J trimming: 1 base; junction bases outside the gene matches: 16. Germline V gene lookup returns CDR1 MDHEN and CDR2 SYDVKM. The CDR3 has 20 residues.

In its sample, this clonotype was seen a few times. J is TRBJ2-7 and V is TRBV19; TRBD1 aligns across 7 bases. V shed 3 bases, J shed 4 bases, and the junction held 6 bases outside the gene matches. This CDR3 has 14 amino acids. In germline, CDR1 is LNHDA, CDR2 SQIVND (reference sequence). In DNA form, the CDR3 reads TGTGCCAGTAGTATGGACAGGACTTCTTACGAGCAGTACTTC. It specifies CASSMDRTSYEQYF.

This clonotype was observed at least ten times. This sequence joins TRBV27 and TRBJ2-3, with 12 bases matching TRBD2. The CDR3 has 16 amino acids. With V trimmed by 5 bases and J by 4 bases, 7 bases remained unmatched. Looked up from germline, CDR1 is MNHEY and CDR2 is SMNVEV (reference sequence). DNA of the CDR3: TGTGCCAGCAGTCAAGGGACTAGCGGGTTTGCAGATACGCAGTATTTT. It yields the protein CASSQGTSGFADTQYF.